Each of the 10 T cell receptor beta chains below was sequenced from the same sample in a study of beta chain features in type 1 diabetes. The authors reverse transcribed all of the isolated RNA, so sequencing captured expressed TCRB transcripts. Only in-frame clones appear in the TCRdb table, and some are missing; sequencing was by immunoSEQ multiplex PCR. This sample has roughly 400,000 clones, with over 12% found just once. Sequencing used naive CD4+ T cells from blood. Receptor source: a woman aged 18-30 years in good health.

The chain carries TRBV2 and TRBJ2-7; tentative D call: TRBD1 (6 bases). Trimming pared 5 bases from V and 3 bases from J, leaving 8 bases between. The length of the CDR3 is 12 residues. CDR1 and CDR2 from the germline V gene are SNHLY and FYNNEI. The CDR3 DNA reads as TGTGCCAGCAGTCCAGGGGTCTACGAGCAGTACTTC. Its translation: CASSPGVYEQYF.

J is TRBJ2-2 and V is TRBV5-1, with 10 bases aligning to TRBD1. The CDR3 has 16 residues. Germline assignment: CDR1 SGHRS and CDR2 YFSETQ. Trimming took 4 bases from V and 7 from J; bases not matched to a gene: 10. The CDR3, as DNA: TGCGCCAGCAGCCCACTCGACAGGGGGCTCGGCGGGGAGCTGTTTTTT. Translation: CASSPLDRGLGGELFF.

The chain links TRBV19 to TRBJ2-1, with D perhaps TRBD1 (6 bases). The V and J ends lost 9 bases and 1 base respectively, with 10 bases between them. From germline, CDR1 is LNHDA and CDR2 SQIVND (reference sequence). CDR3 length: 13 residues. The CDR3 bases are TGTGCCAGCCAGGACAGTTCCTACAATGAGCAGTTCTTC. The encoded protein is CASQDSSYNEQFF. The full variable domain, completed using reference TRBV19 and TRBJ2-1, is DGGITQSPKYLFRKEGQNVTLSCEQNLNHDAMYWYRQDPGQGLRLIYYSQIVNDFQKGDIAEGYSVSREKKESFPLTVTSAQKNPTAFYLCASQDSSYNEQFFGPGTRLTVL.

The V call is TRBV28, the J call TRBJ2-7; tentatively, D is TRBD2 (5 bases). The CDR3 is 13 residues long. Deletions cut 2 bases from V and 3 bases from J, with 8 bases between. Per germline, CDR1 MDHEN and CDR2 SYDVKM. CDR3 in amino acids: CASSLEGLYEQYF. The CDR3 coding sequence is TGTGCCAGCAGTTTAGAGGGCCTCTACGAGCAGTACTTC.

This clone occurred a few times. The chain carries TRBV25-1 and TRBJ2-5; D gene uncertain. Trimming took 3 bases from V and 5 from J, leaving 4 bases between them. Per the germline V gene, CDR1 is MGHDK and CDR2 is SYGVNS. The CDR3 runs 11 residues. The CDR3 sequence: CASSDVETQYF. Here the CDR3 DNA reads TGTGCCAGCAGTGACGTTGAGACCCAGTACTTC.

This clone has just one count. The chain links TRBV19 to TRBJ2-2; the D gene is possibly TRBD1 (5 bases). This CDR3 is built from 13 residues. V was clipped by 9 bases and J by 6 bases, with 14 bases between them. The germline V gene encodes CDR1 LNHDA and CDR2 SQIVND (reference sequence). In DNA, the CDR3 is TGTGCCAGCCCTCGAAAGGGGTCCGGGGAGCTGTTTTTT. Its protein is CASPRKGSGELFF.

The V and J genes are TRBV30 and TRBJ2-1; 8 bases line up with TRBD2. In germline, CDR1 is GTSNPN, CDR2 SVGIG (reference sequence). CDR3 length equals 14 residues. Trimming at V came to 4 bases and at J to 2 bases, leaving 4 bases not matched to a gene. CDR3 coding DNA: TGTGCCTGGATCCCAGCGGGGGCCTACAATGAGCAGTTCTTC. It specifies CAWIPAGAYNEQFF.

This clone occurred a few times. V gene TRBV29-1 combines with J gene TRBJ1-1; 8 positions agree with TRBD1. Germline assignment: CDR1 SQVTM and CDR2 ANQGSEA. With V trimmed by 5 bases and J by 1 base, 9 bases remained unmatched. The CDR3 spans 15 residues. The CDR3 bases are TGCAGCGTTATCGGCAGGGGGCGCGGGAACACTGAAGCTTTCTTT. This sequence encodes CSVIGRGRGNTEAFF.

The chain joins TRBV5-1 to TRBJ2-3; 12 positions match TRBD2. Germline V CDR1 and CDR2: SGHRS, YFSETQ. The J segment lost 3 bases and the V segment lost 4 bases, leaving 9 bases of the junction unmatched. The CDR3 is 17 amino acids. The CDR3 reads CASSLTSGRSLTDTQYF. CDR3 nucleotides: TGCGCCAGCAGCCTCACTAGCGGGAGGTCGTTGACAGATACGCAGTATTTT.

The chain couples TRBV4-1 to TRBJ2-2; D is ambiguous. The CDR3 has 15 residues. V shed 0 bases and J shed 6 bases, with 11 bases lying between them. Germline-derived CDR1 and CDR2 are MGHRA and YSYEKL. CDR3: CASSQEGAGSGELFF. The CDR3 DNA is TGCGCCAGCAGCCAAGAAGGAGCTGGGTCCGGGGAGCTGTTTTTT.